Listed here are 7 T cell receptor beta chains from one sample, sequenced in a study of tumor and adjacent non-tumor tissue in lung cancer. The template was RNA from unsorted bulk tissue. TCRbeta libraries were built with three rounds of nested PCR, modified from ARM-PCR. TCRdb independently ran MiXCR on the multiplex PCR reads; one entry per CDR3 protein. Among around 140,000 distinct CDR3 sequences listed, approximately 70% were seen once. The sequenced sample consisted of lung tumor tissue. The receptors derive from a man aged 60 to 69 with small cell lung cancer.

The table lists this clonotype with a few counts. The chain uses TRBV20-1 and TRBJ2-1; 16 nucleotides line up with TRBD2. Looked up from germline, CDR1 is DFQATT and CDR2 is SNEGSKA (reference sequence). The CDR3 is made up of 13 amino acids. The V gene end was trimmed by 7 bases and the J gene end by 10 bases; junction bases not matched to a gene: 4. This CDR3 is CSVPGLAGGEQFF. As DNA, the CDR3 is TGCAGTGTTCCGGGACTAGCGGGAGGGGAGCAGTTCTTC.

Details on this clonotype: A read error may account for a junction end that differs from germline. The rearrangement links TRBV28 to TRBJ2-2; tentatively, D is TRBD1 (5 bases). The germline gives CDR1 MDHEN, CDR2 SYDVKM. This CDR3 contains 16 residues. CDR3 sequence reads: CPSIPDRFFNTGELFF. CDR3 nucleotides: TGTCCCAGCATCCCCGACAGATTTTTTAACACCGGGGAGCTGTTTTTT.

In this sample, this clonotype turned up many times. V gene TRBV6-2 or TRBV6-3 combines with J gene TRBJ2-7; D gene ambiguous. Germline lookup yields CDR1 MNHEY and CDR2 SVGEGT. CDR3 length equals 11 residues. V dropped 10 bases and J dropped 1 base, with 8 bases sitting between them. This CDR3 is CATSQSYEQYV. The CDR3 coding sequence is TGTGCCACCTCACAATCCTACGAGCAGTACGTC.

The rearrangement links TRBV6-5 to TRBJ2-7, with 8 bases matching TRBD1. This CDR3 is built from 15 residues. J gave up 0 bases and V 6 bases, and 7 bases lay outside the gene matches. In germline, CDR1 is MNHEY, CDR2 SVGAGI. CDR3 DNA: TGTGCCAGCAGACCAGGGGGCCTGAGCTCCTACGAGCAGTACGTC. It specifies CASRPGGLSSYEQYV.

CDR3 DNA: TGTGCCAGCAGCCTCGTCAGCACAGATACGCAGTATTTT. It codes for CASSLVSTDTQYF. V usage is TRBV28 and J usage is TRBJ2-3; no clear D gene. Germline CDR1 MDHEN, CDR2 SYDVKM. The CDR3 has 13 residues. V was pared by 6 bases and J by 0 bases, with 7 bases between.

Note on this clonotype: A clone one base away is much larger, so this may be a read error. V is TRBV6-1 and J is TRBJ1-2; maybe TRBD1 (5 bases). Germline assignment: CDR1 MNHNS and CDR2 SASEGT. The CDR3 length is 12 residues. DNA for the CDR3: TGTGTCAGCAACACGCAGGGTGGTGGCTACACCTTC. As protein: CVSNTQGGGYTF.

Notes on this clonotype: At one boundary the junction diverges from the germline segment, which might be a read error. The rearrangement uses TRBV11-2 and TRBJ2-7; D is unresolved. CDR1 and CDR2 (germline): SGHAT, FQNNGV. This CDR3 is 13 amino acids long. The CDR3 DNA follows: TGTGACAGCAGCTTAAGTCTCTCCTACGAGCAGCACTTC. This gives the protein CDSSLSLSYEQHF.